These 29 T cell receptor beta chains were all obtained from the same sample, sequenced in a study of radiotherapy plus CTLA-4 blockade in lung cancer. Assay: immunoSEQ multiplex PCR; the TCRdb copy retains only in-frame clones and omits some. The sample shows over 40,000 clones, roughly 80% of them seen only once. The source material was peripheral blood, sampled from a patient treated with radiotherapy plus ipilimumab. The receptors come from a human donor with non-small cell lung cancer who had stable disease on radiotherapy plus ipilimumab.

V and J are TRBV11-2 and TRBJ2-7, with D uncertain. The CDR3 is 17 amino acids. Germline V gene data show CDR1 as SGHAT and CDR2 as FQNNGV. The V end lost 2 bases, the J end lost 1 base, and 18 bases lay between the germline ends. As DNA, the CDR3 is TGTGCCAGCAGCTTACGGTCAGGAACCACCCTATCCTACGAGCAGTACTTC. Encoded protein: CASSLRSGTTLSYEQYF.

The rearrangement joins TRBV28 to TRBJ1-2, with 10 bases identical to TRBD1. This CDR3 spans 18 amino acids. Germline CDR1 is MDHEN and CDR2 is SYDVKM. V trimming: 2 bases; J trimming: 5 bases; junction bases outside the gene matches: 14. The CDR3 reads CASSLPGQGTLYEYGYTF. CDR3 DNA sequence: TGTGCCAGCAGTTTACCGGGACAGGGGACCCTTTATGAATATGGCTACACCTTC.

This clone was counted once. V is TRBV14 and J is TRBJ2-1; D gene unclear. The CDR3 is made up of 11 amino acids. The V end was cut by 0 bases, the J end by 10 bases, with 4 bases between. Per the germline V gene, CDR1 is SGHDN and CDR2 is FVKESK. The DNA for the CDR3 is TGTGCCAGCAGCCAAGACGGGGAGCAGTTCTTC. Protein product: CASSQDGEQFF.

This sequence joins TRBV10-3 and TRBJ2-3; TRBD1 agrees at 12 bases. The CDR3 sequence is 15 residues long. Germline V gene lookup returns CDR1 ENHRY and CDR2 SYGVKD. V dropped 5 bases and J dropped 5; count of bases not matched to a gene: 5. CDR3 bases: TGTGCCATCAGTACCGGGACAGGGGGCATAGATACGCAGTATTTT. It is translated as CAISTGTGGIDTQYF.

J is TRBJ1-2 and V is TRBV4-3; D is perhaps TRBD1 (5 bases). Germline V CDR1 and CDR2: LGHNA, YSLEER. The V end lost 1 base, the J end lost 1 base, and 13 bases lay between the germline ends. There are 16 residues in the CDR3. The chain's CDR3 is CASSQARQSYNYGYTF. The CDR3 region has the DNA TGCGCCAGCAGCCAAGCGAGACAGTCCTATAACTATGGCTACACCTTC.

The chain employs TRBV7-9 and TRBJ2-3; a weak D match, TRBD1 (6 bases). Germline V gene data show CDR1 as SEHNR and CDR2 as FQNEAQ (reference sequence). CDR3 length equals 15 residues. V dropped 2 bases and J dropped 3 bases, with 12 bases sitting between them. The CDR3 region is CASSLSGGATDTQYF. Here the CDR3 DNA reads TGTGCCAGCAGCTTAAGTGGGGGCGCAACAGATACGCAGTATTTT.

This clone was seen once. V is TRBV5-8 and J is TRBJ1-6; 10 positions match TRBD1. CDR3 size: 13 residues. Trimming took 0 bases from V and 14 from J; bases not matched to a gene: 2. Looked up from germline, CDR1 is SGHTS and CDR2 is YDEGEE. Here the CDR3 DNA reads TGTGCCAGCAGCTTGGCCGGGACAGGGGCCCTCCACTTT. As protein: CASSLAGTGALHF. Supplemented by reference TRBV5-8 and TRBJ1-6, the full variable domain reads EAGVTQSPTHLIKTRGQQATLRCSPISGHTSVYWYQQALGLGLQFLLWYDEGEERNRGNFPPRFSGRQFPNYSSELNVNALELEDSALYLCASSLAGTGALHFGNGTRLTVT.

The V call is TRBV13, the J call TRBJ2-3; possible D gene TRBD2, 6 bases. V shed 9 bases and J shed 6 bases, with 16 bases lying between them. The CDR3 has 13 residues. Germline values: CDR1 PRHDT, CDR2 FYEKMQ (reference sequence). CDR3: CASGRREADTQYF. The CDR3 DNA follows: TGTGCCAGTGGGAGGCGAGAAGCCGATACGCAGTATTTT. Based on the CDR3 plus reference TRBV13 and TRBJ2-3, the full variable domain is AAGVIQSPRHLIKEKRETATLKCYPIPRHDTVYWYQQGPGQDPQFLISFYEKMQSDKGSIPDRFSAQQFSDYHSELNMSSLELGDSALYFCASGRREADTQYFGPGTRLTVL.

The chain recombines TRBV6-5 with TRBJ1-1; 7 bases align to TRBD1. The CDR3 totals 13 residues. J lost 6 bases, V lost 6 bases, and 7 bases had no gene match. The germline V gene encodes CDR1 MNHEY and CDR2 SVGAGI. The CDR3, as DNA: TGTGCCAGCAGACAGGGACAGTTGGCTGAAGCTTTCTTT. This translates into CASRQGQLAEAFF.

V and J are TRBV2 and TRBJ2-3, with 9 bases fitting TRBD1. V lost 2 bases to trimming and J lost 3 bases; unmatched junction nucleotides: 18. Germline-derived CDR1 and CDR2 are SNHLY and FYNNEI. This CDR3 comprises 20 residues. CDR3 bases: TGTGCCAGCAGTGAACTGGGGAGCCGGGCAGTGGACAGGGGAACAGATACGCAGTATTTT. Amino acid sequence: CASSELGSRAVDRGTDTQYF.

This chain connects TRBV14 to TRBJ1-4, with D perhaps matching TRBD1 (5 bases). With 4 bases removed from V and 8 bases from J, the gap between germline ends came to 20 bases. CDR3 length equals 16 residues. Looked up from germline, CDR1 is SGHDN and CDR2 is FVKESK. The CDR3 DNA reads TGTGCCAGCAGCCGTTCTCTGTCAAGGGGTCTGGAAAAACTGTTTTTT. This gives the protein CASSRSLSRGLEKLFF.

This chain joins TRBV7-6 and TRBJ2-1; 10 bases are shared with TRBD2. V was clipped by 3 bases and J by 5 bases; unmatched bases: 1. From germline, CDR1 is SGHVS and CDR2 FNYEAQ. This CDR3 spans 14 amino acids. As DNA, the CDR3 is TGTGCCAGCAGCTTGAGCGGGAGGGACAATGAGCAGTTCTTC. Translated: CASSLSGRDNEQFF.

The rearrangement joins TRBV5-1 to TRBJ2-3, with a weak D call TRBD2 (5 bases). Germline V gene lookup returns CDR1 SGHRS and CDR2 YFSETQ. CDR3 length: 15 residues. Trimming took off 2 bases at V and 2 bases at J, with 12 bases between the two ends. CDR3 loop: CASSLDGMVTDTQYF. CDR3 nucleotide sequence: TGCGCCAGCAGCTTAGACGGGATGGTCACAGATACGCAGTATTTT.

The sample holds one count of this clone. The chain has TRBV5-4 and TRBJ1-2; 9 nucleotides line up with TRBD1. The CDR3 length is 16 residues. The V and J ends lost 4 bases and 1 base, in that order; junction bases with no gene match: 8. The germline CDR1 and CDR2 sequences are SGHNT and YYREEE (reference sequence). DNA of the CDR3: TGTGCCAGCAGCCCAACAGGGGGCTTCAGTAACTATGGCTACACCTTC. Protein product: CASSPTGGFSNYGYTF.

The chain recombines TRBV10-3 with TRBJ2-5, with 14 bases that match TRBD2. Near its end, the DNA agrees better with TRBJ2-7, so the J call may be wrong. Germline CDR1 and CDR2: ENHRY and SYGVKD. This CDR3 spans 14 amino acids. Written as DNA, the CDR3 is TGTGCCATCAGGCCGGGACTAGCGGGAGACGAGCAGTACTTC. This encodes CAIRPGLAGDEQYF.

The J gene is TRBJ2-5, the V gene TRBV15, with 8 nucleotides matching TRBD1. Germline CDR1 is LNHNV and CDR2 is YYDKDF (reference sequence). The CDR3 sequence is 14 residues long. After removal of 3 bases from V and 5 bases from J, the junction contained 5 bases not matched to a gene. The CDR3 coding sequence is TGTGCCACCAGCAGGGACAGGGACGGGGAGACCCAGTACTTC. Protein: CATSRDRDGETQYF.

The chain recombines TRBV9 with TRBJ1-3, with D possibly TRBD1 on 6 matching bases. Germline CDR1 is SGDLS and CDR2 is YYNGEE. V lost 3 bases, J lost 2 bases, and 15 bases lay in between. This CDR3 has 16 residues. CDR3 DNA sequence: TGTGCCAGCAGCGGAGGGGGGGGTCGAGCTGGAAACACCATATATTTT. This sequence encodes CASSGGGGRAGNTIYF.

V usage is TRBV28 and J usage is TRBJ2-3; no clear D. Looked up from germline, CDR1 is MDHEN and CDR2 is SYDVKM. The V end was cut by 4 bases, the J end by 4 bases, with 9 bases between. The CDR3 has 13 amino acids. The CDR3 nucleotides read TGTGCCAGCAGTTCGGGTGGCTCAGATACGCAGTATTTT. Its protein product is CASSSGGSDTQYF.

J is TRBJ2-1 and V is TRBV27; TRBD2 agrees at 9 bases. Per germline, CDR1 MNHEY and CDR2 SMNVEV (reference sequence). This CDR3 region has 16 residues. V lost 3 bases and J lost 6; bases outside the gene matches: 9. The CDR3 region has the DNA TGTGCCAGCAGTTTGATAGCGGGAGATTTGCTCAATGAGCAGTTCTTC. Protein product: CASSLIAGDLLNEQFF.

This clone was detected only a few times. The V and J genes are TRBV27 and TRBJ2-7; D is perhaps TRBD2 (6 bases). CDR1 MNHEY and CDR2 SMNVEV come from the germline V gene (reference sequence). The V gene lost 6 bases and the J gene lost 6 bases, with 18 bases spanning the gap. The CDR3 totals 14 residues. CDR3 bases: TGTGCCAGCAGACCTGCCGGGGGTCAGGGCGAGCAGTACTTC. Translating it yields CASRPAGGQGEQYF.

This rearrangement joins TRBV7-8 to TRBJ2-7; 8 nucleotides align to TRBD2. Germline V gives CDR1 SGHVS, CDR2 FQNEAQ. V gave up 4 bases and J gave up 0 bases; unmatched junction bases: 5. The CDR3 has 15 amino acids. Here the CDR3 reads CASSYSGVSSYEQYF. CDR3 in DNA: TGTGCCAGCAGCTATAGCGGGGTTAGCTCCTACGAGCAGTACTTC. The whole variable domain, remainder taken from reference TRBV7-8 and TRBJ2-7, is GAGVSQSPRYKVAKRGQDVALRCDPISGHVSLFWYQQALGQGPEFLTYFQNEAQLDKSGLPSDRFFAERPEGSVSTLKIQRTQQEDSAVYLCASSYSGVSSYEQYFGPGTRLTVT.

V usage is TRBV5-4 and J usage is TRBJ2-3; TRBD2 aligns across 8 bases. The CDR3 extends over 20 amino acids. Germline CDR1 is SGHNT and CDR2 is YYREEE (reference sequence). V was pared by 5 bases and J by 1 base, with 21 bases of the junction left unmatched. CDR3 nucleotide sequence: TGTGCCAGCAGACCACTCTCCCGGCGGGAGGCCCCCACACGCACAGATACGCAGTATTTT. This encodes CASRPLSRREAPTRTDTQYF.

The chain is built from TRBV28 and TRBJ2-1, with D maybe TRBD2 (6 bases). Germline V CDR1 and CDR2: MDHEN, SYDVKM. V was clipped by 3 bases and J by 2 bases, with 8 bases between them. This CDR3 spans 14 amino acids. CDR3 amino acids: CASSFGGTYNEQFF. The CDR3 DNA sequence: TGTGCCAGCAGTTTCGGCGGGACCTACAATGAGCAGTTCTTC.

CDR3 in amino acids: CASSLAQGRSQETQYF. The DNA for the CDR3 is TGTGCCAGCAGCTTAGCGCAGGGGCGTTCGCAAGAGACCCAGTACTTC. The genes are TRBV13 and TRBJ2-5; D may be TRBD1 (6 bases). V lost 1 base and J 2 bases, leaving 14 bases between the germline ends. From germline, CDR1 is PRHDT and CDR2 FYEKMQ (reference sequence). There are 16 residues in the CDR3. The entire variable domain, with the rest obtained from reference TRBV13 and TRBJ2-5, is as follows: AAGVIQSPRHLIKEKRETATLKCYPIPRHDTVYWYQQGPGQDPQFLISFYEKMQSDKGSIPDRFSAQQFSDYHSELNMSSLELGDSALYFCASSLAQGRSQETQYFGPGTRLLVL.

The V call is TRBV15, the J call TRBJ2-3; D is unclear. V lost 5 bases, J lost 5 bases, and 8 bases lay in between. The CDR3 loop spans 12 amino acids. Germline values: CDR1 LNHNV, CDR2 YYDKDF (reference sequence). The DNA for the CDR3 is TGTGCCACCAGCTCCGAGCGAGATACGCAGTATTTT. This sequence encodes CATSSERDTQYF.

This clone was picked up a small number of times. The rearrangement uses TRBV18 and TRBJ2-7; the match to TRBD2 covers 14 bases. Germline V gene data show CDR1 as KGHSH and CDR2 as LQKENI. There are 22 residues in the CDR3. J was trimmed by 3 bases and V by 2 bases; bases with no gene match: 21. CDR3 in DNA: TGTGCCAGCTCACCAATCGCAGGGGGTCCGACTAGCGGGAGGGCCATTCGCTACGAGCAGTACTTC. This translates into CASSPIAGGPTSGRAIRYEQYF.

The gene calls are TRBV4-3 and TRBJ2-7, with TRBD2 identical over 8 bases. The V gene's germline CDR1 is LGHNA and CDR2 YSLEER. Losses at the gene ends were 0 bases for V and 6 bases for J; bases not matched to a gene: 10. The CDR3 length is 16 residues. The CDR3 loop is CASSQDLQREWGEQYF. The CDR3 DNA reads TGCGCCAGCAGCCAAGATCTCCAGCGGGAGTGGGGCGAGCAGTACTTC.

The chain joins TRBV9 to TRBJ2-3; TRBD2 matches at 9 bases. This CDR3 spans 17 amino acids. Germline lookup yields CDR1 SGDLS and CDR2 YYNGEE. The ends lost 3 bases at V and 4 bases at J; junction bases unmatched: 12. In DNA, the CDR3 is TGTGCCAGCAGCGAGGGGTTGGCTAGCGGGACCCCAGATACGCAGTATTTT. This sequence encodes CASSEGLASGTPDTQYF.

CDR3 region: CASSQENRGLDEQYF. CDR3 DNA: TGCGCCAGCAGCCAAGAGAACAGGGGGCTCGACGAGCAGTACTTC. The chain is built from TRBV4-3 and TRBJ2-5; 9 bases align to TRBD1. The J call may not be correct, given that the DNA end is closer to TRBJ2-7. Germline CDR1 LGHNA, CDR2 YSLEER. The CDR3 has 15 amino acids.